This T cell receptor beta chain was sequenced in a study of CD4 T cells in relation to SARS-CoV-2 and coronaviruses. Before the COVID-19 pandemic, during about 2011-2019, CD4+ T cells were taken from unexposed donors. Isolation of CD4+ T cells took place after about 9 days in culture. Testing used SARS-CoV-2 S/N and four cold-coronavirus spikes on unexposed-donor CD4+ T cells, cells permitting. Cultures held roughly 2 million PBMCs per well with roughly 10 IU/ml IL-2. CDR3 size: 15 residues. CDR1 is SGDLS and CDR2 is YYNGEE in the germline V gene. V was pared by 2 bases and J by 7 bases, with 19 bases between. Repertoires were generated with immunoSEQ multiplex PCR, while TCRdb's copy carries only in-frame clones and drops some. Here the sample spans approximately 20,000 clones, about 80% being singletons. About this clone: Its antigen is unidentified.

The material sequenced was CD4+ T cells from PBMCs, cultured in vitro. The receptor comes from a human donor in good health. The rearrangement links TRBV9 to TRBJ2-7; D may be TRBD1 or TRBD2 (6 bases each). In DNA form, the CDR3 reads TGTGCCAGCAGCGTCCGGGGGCTAGCGTCAGGAGAGCAGTACTTC. This translates into CASSVRGLASGEQYF.